This T cell receptor (beta chain) originates from a study of blood T cell repertoires in COVID-19. V lost 0 bases and J 6 bases, leaving 12 bases between the germline ends. CDR3 length: 14 residues. Germline values: CDR1 MNHEY, CDR2 SVGEGT. Sequenced by immunoSEQ multiplex PCR; TCRdb stores in-frame clones only, minus some. The top ten clones hold approximately 2% of a sample with approximately 240,000 clones, around nine tenths of them seen once. The V gene is TRBV6-2 or TRBV6-3, the J gene TRBJ2-7; D not certain. The sequence was collected from a young woman who had recovered from COVID-19. The specimen was PBMCs or T cells enriched from blood (not recorded which). The CDR3, as DNA: TGTGCCAGCAGTTACTCTTCCAGGTTCAGCGAGCAGTACTTC. Amino acid sequence: CASSYSSRFSEQYF.